The clone carrying this T cell receptor beta chain appeared a few times. The data were taken from a study of blood T cell repertoires in COVID-19. Study as a whole: Cohort 3 donors counted as recovered after two negative PCRs, clearance, or resolved symptoms.

Authors' analysis steps: Researchers report that nucleated cell counts were estimated from reference gene primer amplification. The assay was immunoSEQ multiplex PCR, and TCRdb's table has in-frame clones only and misses some. The D gene and trimming were derived from the DNA, and the V and J assignments and clone size from that table. The table shows around 200,000 clones, with 85% to 90% occurring only once. This CDR3 is built from 15 residues. With 3 bases clipped from V and 6 bases from J, the junction kept 11 bases outside the gene matches. CDR1 GTSNPN and CDR2 SVGIG come from the germline V gene (reference sequence). Living in 24 US areas, the participants were between 18 and 89 years of age.

Sequencing was performed on PBMCs or T cells enriched from blood (not recorded which). This sequence originates from a woman aged 45-65 years in a cohort exposed to, infected with or recovered from COVID-19 (not recorded which). The chain joins TRBV30 to TRBJ1-1; 9 bases line up with TRBD1. CDR3 coding DNA: TGTGCCTGGAGGGGGACAGGGAAATATGGCGCTGAAGCTTTCTTT. Translating gives CAWRGTGKYGAEAFF.